This TCR beta chain was sequenced for a study of T cells in Graves' hyperthyroidism and ophthalmopathy (dated by TCRdb to the late 2010s). Some background on the complete study: Peripheral blood samples were taken at initial diagnosis, before any treatment was given. TCR V-J signatures able to tell the groups apart were searched for in a discovery cohort of 95 or so patients, of whom fewer than 45 had Graves' ophthalmopathy and about 55 had stable Graves' hyperthyroidism. Whether ophthalmopathy could be predicted prospectively was tested in an independent validation cohort made up of some 20 hyperthyroidism patients plus 17 patients who later progressed to ophthalmopathy. The 100 discovery patients were randomly split 7:3 into training and test sets. The study also compared thyroid tissue and blood T-cell repertoires from more than five Graves' hyperthyroidism patients. Once sampling was done, hyperthyroidism patients were given methimazole at a starting dose of 30 mg daily, whereas ophthalmopathy patients were given high-dose intravenous methylprednisolone. TCR Vbeta CDR3 sequencing of some 140 peripheral blood samples (more than 40 ophthalmopathy, 75 hyperthyroidism and around 17 progressor patients) is reported in the paper. The research as a whole found: No statistical method was used to set the sample size in advance, and investigators knew the group allocation. A 13 V-J signature model separated ophthalmopathy from stable hyperthyroidism, with approximately 87% sensitivity and approximately 81% specificity in cross-validation and 80%/75% in testing. In validation, progression to ophthalmopathy was predicted by the model with 70.59% sensitivity and 72% to 85% specificity, a median of 6.5 months before onset. Blood samples also contained most of the expanded thyroid clonotypes (frequency above 0.001), which suggests that blood repertoires may reflect thyroid immune responses.

The TCR beta CDR3 regions were amplified from RNA transcripts. For the first round of RT-PCR on the TCR CDR3, the HTBI primer set was used together with the Qiagen OneStep RT-PCR kit. Libraries were constructed in a second round of multiplex PCR, after which size selection and purification were performed. The libraries were sequenced on an Illumina HiSeq2000 using paired-end 100 bp reads. The authors processed their data as follows. Raw data were processed with SOAPnuke, discarding reads with adapters, uncalled bases, mean Phred below 15, or no exact constant-primer or identifier match. COPE v1.2.5 was used to merge the high-quality paired reads, and each unique nucleotide sequence was defined as a clonotype. Clonotypes were aligned to IMGT TRBV, TRBD and TRBJ reference segments using MiTCR v1.1. The analysis included only V-J combinations with a frequency above 0.0001, which together covered 99% to 99.2% of the repertoires. The TCS score was defined as F50 (clonal expansion) divided by E x V (chaos), with BLOSUM62-based TCRdist calculated between CDR3 peptides within each V-J. Welch's t-statistics and random forest reduced roughly 530 V-J features to some 14, which were used in a naive Bayes classifier (R e1071). TCRdb reprocessed the public reads (quality trimming at Q25 with fastp, clone calling with MiXCR) and kept in-frame beta chains. A single entry per CDR3 protein holds the most common genes and DNA from its merged rows. The V and J calls and clone size come from TCRdb's table, not from the authors' own analysis. This sample holds approximately 400,000 distinct CDR3 sequences; approximately 17% were observed only once. 35% to 45% of the sample belongs to the ten largest clones.

The CDR1 and CDR2 encoded by the germline V gene (reference sequence) are SEHNR and FQNEAQ. V is clipped by 6 bases and J by 0 bases, and the sequence between their germline boundaries is 13 bases long. Including the terminal cysteine and phenylalanine, the CDR3 comprises 15 residues. The DNA shown is the 45-base CDR3, in frame from base 1. This clonotype was recorded at least ten times. Its antigen remains unidentified. No quality values exist for individual bases; no much larger clone is one base distant. Ophthalmopathy patients had moderately to severely active disease, with a Clinical Activity Score of 3 or more, a NOSPECS grade of 4 or more, and a disease duration of less than 3 months. Any patient with an uncontrolled infection, another autoimmune disease, pregnancy or lactation was excluded. Diagnoses were established on the basis of clinical symptoms, serum thyroxine and TRAb, thyroid ultrasound, and orbital computed tomography. Ficoll-Paque density gradient centrifugation was used to isolate PBMCs from approximately 10 ml of fresh peripheral blood. Total RNA was extracted with Trizol reagent, and quality was checked on an Agilent 2100 Bioanalyzer.

Specimen: blood. This clonotype was sampled from a man aged 18 to 29 with Graves' ophthalmopathy. This chain is built from TRBV7-9 and TRBJ2-3; D gene: possibly TRBD2, on 5 matching bases. CDR3 region: CASSPRPGSTDTQYF. The DNA sequence is as follows: TGTGCCAGCAGTCCGCGCCCGGGAAGCACAGATACGCAGTATTTT.